The next 6 T cell receptor beta chains were all read from a single sample in a study of shared clonotypes between healthy human individuals. Generated by immunoSEQ multiplex PCR, the TCRdb table keeps only in-frame clones and is missing some. The sample records some 2,500,000 clones, roughly 93% being singletons. The sequencing input was naive CD4+ T cells from PBMCs. Subset of the sample: CD45RA+ positively selected. The receptors stem from a man aged 18 to 29 in good health. Some clones in this sample may be carry-over from other donors' samples.

This chain uses TRBV7-2 with TRBJ1-2, with 7 bases lining up with TRBD1. CDR1 and CDR2 from the germline V gene are SGHTA and FQGNSA. CDR3 size: 13 residues. V shed 3 bases, J shed 8 bases, and the junction held 6 bases outside the gene matches. As DNA, the CDR3 is TGTGCCAGCAGCTTGAAGGGGGCTGGGGGCTACACCTTC. This translates into CASSLKGAGGYTF. The variable domain in full, with the rest retrieved from reference TRBV7-2 and TRBJ1-2, is GAGVSQSPSNKVTEKGKDVELRCDPISGHTALYWYRQSLGQGLEFLIYFQGNSAPDKSGLPSDRFSAERTGGSVSTLTIQRTQQEDSAVYLCASSLKGAGGYTFGSGTRLTVV.

The chain employs TRBV18 and TRBJ2-1; 9 bases map to TRBD1. There are 15 residues in the CDR3. Germline values: CDR1 KGHSH, CDR2 LQKENI. V lost 3 bases to trimming and J lost 7 bases; unmatched junction nucleotides: 7. The CDR3 DNA is TGTGCCAGCTCACCGAGACAGGGGGGAGGGAATGAGCAGTTCTTC. Translation gives CASSPRQGGGNEQFF.

J is TRBJ2-2 and V is TRBV6-1; D ambiguous. V was trimmed by 11 bases and J by 3 bases, leaving 16 bases between them. Germline V gives CDR1 MNHNS, CDR2 SASEGT. This CDR3 region has 14 residues. CDR3 DNA: TGTGCCGAGTCCCCTGGGTTACACACCGGGGAGCTGTTTTTT. It specifies CAESPGLHTGELFF.

The V gene is TRBV30, the J gene TRBJ2-1; D may be TRBD2 (5 bases). The CDR3 contains 15 residues. V dropped 2 bases and J dropped 5 bases, with 16 bases sitting between them. The germline CDR1 and CDR2 sequences are GTSNPN and SVGIG (reference sequence). This CDR3 reads CAWSYRDRVNNEQFF. CDR3 nucleotide sequence: TGTGCCTGGAGTTACCGGGATCGAGTGAACAATGAGCAGTTCTTC.

V is TRBV9 and J is TRBJ2-1; 10 positions agree with TRBD2. The trim removed 0 bases at V and 2 bases at J, leaving 8 bases unmatched. The CDR3 covers 18 residues. CDR1 is SGDLS, CDR2 YYNGEE, per germline. For the CDR3, the DNA is TGTGCCAGCAGCGTAGGTCTAGCGGGAGATGTTCCCTACAATGAGCAGTTCTTC. It is translated as CASSVGLAGDVPYNEQFF.

This chain links TRBV5-4 with TRBJ2-7; 13 bases are shared with TRBD2. Per the germline V gene, CDR1 is SGHNT and CDR2 is YYREEE (reference sequence). V lost 4 bases, J lost 4 bases, and 8 bases stayed unmatched. CDR3 size: 16 residues. Here the CDR3 reads CASSKGLAGVGYEQYF. CDR3 sequence (DNA): TGTGCCAGCAGCAAAGGACTAGCGGGAGTTGGGTACGAGCAGTACTTC.